This T cell receptor beta chain comes out of a study of beta chain features in type 1 diabetes. General study results and limits: TCRB CDR3s from Type 1 diabetes patients were moderately but significantly shorter in all four CD4+ subsets. The naive, central memory and Treg TCRB repertoires showed an apparent similarity that was greater among patients than among healthy donors.

This clone was counted between two and nine times. The antigen remains unidentified. Per donor, one heparinised blood draw averaged roughly 110 mL. Each population that was sorted was more than 98% pure. Trimming removed 2 bases at V and 2 bases at J, with 16 bases between. The germline CDR1 and CDR2 sequences are MNHNS and SASEGT. This CDR3 comprises 17 residues. Isolated RNA was reverse transcribed in full, so expressed TCRB transcripts were sequenced. Using immunoSEQ multiplex PCR, the repertoire was profiled, and TCRdb retains in-frame clones only, with some absent. The table records 130,000 to 150,000 clones, roughly 7.2% of them present only once.

The source is a woman aged 25 to 39 in good health. The rearrangement links TRBV6-1 to TRBJ2-1; possibly TRBD1 for D (6 bases). Material: central memory CD4+ T cells from blood. In nucleotides, the CDR3 is TGTGCCAGCAGTGAACCCATAGATCGGACAGCCTACAATGAGCAGTTCTTC. Its protein product is CASSEPIDRTAYNEQFF.